A selection of T cell receptor beta chains follows, all from one sample in a study of spatial heterogeneity in lung cancer. One entry per CDR3 protein, called by TCRdb with MiXCR from the 5' RACE reads. The sample contains some 9,300 distinct CDR3 sequences, around half of which appear only once. This sample comprised lung tumor tissue, obtained at surgery. The receptors were gathered from a female donor with early-stage non-small cell lung cancer. Both conserved end residues are part of each CDR3. D genes are given only for firm matches. Expanded clones get a size class; other rows say once, few or many, or leave the size out.

V: TRBV12-3/TRBV12-4; J: TRBJ2-3; D: NA; length: 15; size: NA; CDR3: CASSRTDRGTDTQYF; DNA: TGTGCCAGCAGTCGAACCGACAGAGGCACAGATACGCAGTATTTT
V: TRBV3-1; J: TRBJ1-1; D: TRBD1; length: 13; size: NA; CDR3: CASSQLGGREAFF; DNA: TGTGCCAGCAGCCAATTAGGGGGCCGAGAAGCTTTCTTT
V: TRBV7-8; J: TRBJ2-7; D: TRBD1; length: 16; size: few; CDR3: CASSTGPGTGLVEQYF; DNA: TGTGCCAGCAGCACCGGCCCGGGGACAGGACTCGTCGAGCAGTACTTC
V: TRBV20-1; J: TRBJ2-7; D: NA; length: 13; size: once; CDR3: CSASKRASYEQYF; DNA: TGCAGTGCTTCAAAGCGGGCCTCCTACGAGCAGTACTTC
V: TRBV6-2/TRBV6-3; J: TRBJ1-2; D: NA; length: 12; size: few; CDR3: CASTYSDYGYTF; DNA: TGTGCCAGCACCTATAGTGACTATGGCTACACCTTC
V: TRBV13; J: TRBJ2-5; D: NA; length: 11; size: NA; CDR3: CASSFGETQYF; DNA: TGTGCCAGCAGTTTTGGGGAGACCCAGTACTTC
V: TRBV29-1; J: TRBJ1-2; D: NA; length: 13; size: medium-sized; CDR3: CSVEGGRSYGYTF; DNA: TGCAGCGTTGAAGGAGGGCGGTCCTATGGCTACACCTTC
V: TRBV6-5; J: TRBJ1-1; D: NA; length: 15; size: NA; CDR3: CASIRKTVVGTEAFF; DNA: TGTGCCAGCATTCGGAAAACGGTGGTAGGCACTGAAGCTTTCTTT
V: TRBV11-3; J: TRBJ2-3; D: NA; length: 14; size: NA; CDR3: CASSLGDGGDTQYF; DNA: TGTGCCAGCAGCTTGGGGGACGGAGGAGATACGCAGTATTTT
V: TRBV7-8; J: TRBJ1-4; D: NA; length: 14; size: few; CDR3: CASSLGVRNEKLFF; DNA: TGTGCCAGCAGCTTAGGTGTCAGAAATGAAAAACTGTTTTTT
V: TRBV30; J: TRBJ2-5; D: NA; length: 13; size: few; CDR3: CAWSVRSQGAQYF; DNA: TGTGCCTGGAGTGTACGGTCCCAAGGGGCCCAGTACTTC
V: TRBV20-1; J: TRBJ1-6; D: NA; length: 13; size: NA; CDR3: CSVRGLYNSPLHF; DNA: TGCAGTGTAAGGGGACTCTATAATTCACCCCTCCACTTT
V: TRBV2; J: TRBJ2-3; D: NA; length: 13; size: NA; CDR3: CASNTESTDTQYF; DNA: TGTGCCAGCAATACAGAGAGCACAGATACGCAGTATTTT
V: TRBV5-1; J: TRBJ2-3; D: TRBD2; length: 13; size: few; CDR3: CASIPSGADTQYF; DNA: TGCGCCAGCATCCCAAGCGGGGCAGATACGCAGTATTTT
V: TRBV20-1; J: TRBJ2-7; D: NA; length: 16; size: few; CDR3: CSAREIRGRQLYEQYF; DNA: TGCAGTGCTAGAGAAATTAGGGGGAGACAACTCTACGAGCAGTACTTC
V: TRBV12-3/TRBV12-4; J: TRBJ1-5; D: NA; length: 15; size: few; CDR3: CASSPTGYSNQPQHF; DNA: TGTGCCAGCAGTCCTACAGGGTATAGCAATCAGCCCCAGCATTTT
V: TRBV6-2/TRBV6-3; J: TRBJ1-2; D: NA; length: 13; size: NA; CDR3: CASSYGGTYGYTF; DNA: TGTGCCAGCAGTTACGGGGGTACCTATGGCTACACCTTC
V: TRBV28; J: TRBJ2-7; D: NA; length: 15; size: NA; CDR3: CASRLGGNSHYEQYF; DNA: TGTGCCAGCAGGTTAGGGGGGAATTCCCACTACGAGCAGTACTTC
V: TRBV11-1; J: TRBJ2-7; D: NA; length: 14; size: NA; CDR3: CASSQRDGLYEQYF; DNA: TGTGCCAGCAGCCAACGGGACGGTCTCTACGAGCAGTACTTC
V: TRBV3-1; J: TRBJ1-2; D: TRBD1; length: 16; size: NA; CDR3: CASSAGTGYANYGYTF; DNA: TGTGCCAGCAGCGCCGGGACAGGGTACGCTAACTATGGCTACACCTTC
V: TRBV5-1; J: TRBJ2-7; D: TRBD2; length: 15; size: NA; CDR3: CASSSRTSGGYEQYF; DNA: TGCGCCAGCAGCTCCAGGACTAGCGGGGGGTACGAGCAGTACTTC
V: TRBV29-1; J: TRBJ1-5; D: NA; length: 12; size: NA; CDR3: CSVSEGYQPQHF; DNA: TGCAGCGTTTCAGAGGGATACCAGCCCCAGCATTTT
V: TRBV20-1; J: TRBJ2-1; D: NA; length: 12; size: NA; CDR3: CSAPRGWNEQFF; DNA: TGCAGTGCCCCTCGAGGATGGAATGAGCAGTTCTTC
V: TRBV12-3/TRBV12-4; J: TRBJ2-2; D: NA; length: 15; size: NA; CDR3: CASIEDGVGTGELFF; DNA: TGTGCCAGCATCGAGGACGGCGTGGGCACCGGGGAGCTGTTTTTT
V: TRBV24-1; J: TRBJ2-5; D: NA; length: 14; size: NA; CDR3: CATSATRDQETQYF; DNA: TGTGCCACCAGTGCGACGCGGGACCAAGAGACCCAGTACTTC
V: TRBV20-1; J: TRBJ2-1; D: NA; length: 11; size: NA; CDR3: CSARDGPEQFF; DNA: TGCAGTGCTAGAGACGGGCCGGAGCAGTTCTTC
V: TRBV7-9; J: TRBJ2-5; D: NA; length: 14; size: few; CDR3: CASRRAAGQETQYF; DNA: TGTGCCAGCCGCCGGGCGGCAGGACAAGAGACCCAGTACTTC
V: TRBV20-1; J: TRBJ1-6; D: TRBD1; length: 14; size: NA; CDR3: CSVWTGENNSPLHF; DNA: TGCAGTGTTTGGACAGGGGAGAACAATTCACCCCTCCACTTT
V: TRBV5-8; J: TRBJ2-7; D: NA; length: 16; size: NA; CDR3: CASSTPRRLGSYEQYF; DNA: TGTGCCAGCAGCACCCCGCGCAGGCTCGGGAGCTACGAGCAGTACTTC
V: TRBV11-2; J: TRBJ1-3; D: TRBD1; length: 17; size: once; CDR3: CASSQIPTGGNRNTIYF; DNA: TGTGCCAGCAGTCAGATCCCGACAGGGGGAAACCGAAACACCATATATTTT
V: TRBV21-1; J: TRBJ2-7; D: NA; length: 13; size: NA; CDR3: CAGSGTLLYEQYF; DNA: TGTGCCGGAAGCGGGACACTGCTCTACGAGCAGTACTTC
V: TRBV4-3; J: TRBJ2-7; D: TRBD2; length: 16; size: NA; CDR3: CASSQDEGLAGEEQYF; DNA: TGCGCCAGCAGCCAGGACGAGGGACTAGCGGGGGAAGAGCAGTACTTC
V: TRBV6-5; J: TRBJ1-6; D: NA; length: 15; size: NA; CDR3: CASSYSTRVGSPLHF; DNA: TGTGCCAGCAGTTACTCGACCAGGGTAGGGTCACCCCTCCACTTT
V: TRBV4-1; J: TRBJ2-7; D: NA; length: 14; size: once; CDR3: CASSQGGLVHEQYF; DNA: TGCGCCAGCAGCCAAGGAGGTCTAGTCCACGAGCAGTACTTC
V: TRBV12-3/TRBV12-4; J: TRBJ2-2; D: TRBD2; length: 14; size: medium-sized; CDR3: CAISASGGTGELFF; DNA: TGTGCCATCTCGGCTAGCGGGGGGACCGGGGAGCTGTTTTTT
V: TRBV7-2; J: TRBJ2-1; D: TRBD2; length: 17; size: NA; CDR3: CASSSKAGGAIGNEQFF; DNA: TGTGCCAGCAGCTCAAAGGCCGGGGGGGCAATAGGCAATGAGCAGTTCTTC
V: TRBV6-1; J: TRBJ1-6; D: NA; length: 15; size: NA; CDR3: CASSEARGARSPLHF; DNA: TGTGCCAGCAGTGAAGCGCGCGGGGCTAGGTCACCCCTCCACTTT
V: TRBV12-3/TRBV12-4; J: TRBJ1-6; D: NA; length: 13; size: few; CDR3: CASRYRQNSPLHF; DNA: TGTGCCAGCAGGTATCGACAGAATTCACCCCTCCACTTT
V: TRBV6-1; J: TRBJ2-6; D: TRBD1; length: 17; size: NA; CDR3: CASERQGMLSGANVLTF; DNA: TGTGCCAGCGAACGACAGGGGATGTTATCTGGGGCCAACGTCCTGACTTTC
V: TRBV4-2; J: TRBJ2-7; D: NA; length: 14; size: NA; CDR3: CASSFGWGFYEQYF; DNA: TGTGCCAGCAGTTTCGGATGGGGTTTTTACGAGCAGTACTTC
V: TRBV12-3/TRBV12-4; J: TRBJ1-1; D: NA; length: 14; size: few; CDR3: CASSFLGFRTEAFF; DNA: TGTGCCAGCAGTTTTTTGGGGTTTAGGACTGAAGCTTTCTTT
V: TRBV7-8; J: TRBJ1-1; D: NA; length: 14; size: NA; CDR3: CASNWGEANTEAFF; DNA: TGTGCCAGTAATTGGGGGGAGGCGAACACTGAAGCTTTCTTT
V: TRBV7-2; J: TRBJ2-2; D: NA; length: 15; size: NA; CDR3: CASSLVGVPTGELFF; DNA: TGTGCCAGCAGCTTAGTGGGGGTCCCCACCGGGGAGCTGTTTTTT
V: TRBV20-1; J: TRBJ2-7; D: NA; length: 11; size: few; CDR3: CSASSQGGQYF; DNA: TGCAGTGCTAGTAGCCAGGGGGGGCAGTACTTC
V: TRBV6-5; J: TRBJ2-2; D: NA; length: 15; size: NA; CDR3: CASRFHRDIDEKLFF; DNA: TGTGCCAGCAGGTTCCACCGGGACATCGATGAGAAGTTGTTTTTT
V: TRBV7-2; J: TRBJ1-1; D: TRBD1; length: 15; size: medium-sized; CDR3: CASSLEAGGGTEAFF; DNA: TGTGCCAGCAGCTTAGAAGCAGGGGGTGGCACTGAAGCTTTCTTT
V: TRBV6-5; J: TRBJ1-3; D: NA; length: 13; size: few; CDR3: CASNRAWENTIYF; DNA: TGTGCCAGCAACCGGGCTTGGGAAAACACCATATATTTT
V: TRBV3-1; J: TRBJ2-4; D: NA; length: 14; size: NA; CDR3: CASSLQGRGNIQYF; DNA: TGTGCCAGCAGCTTACAGGGACGGGGAAACATTCAGTACTTC
V: TRBV6-6; J: TRBJ1-5; D: NA; length: 14; size: few; CDR3: CASSYGGAGQPQHF; DNA: TGTGCCAGCAGTTACGGGGGGGCAGGTCAGCCCCAGCATTTT
V: TRBV12-3/TRBV12-4; J: TRBJ1-2; D: TRBD1; length: 14; size: NA; CDR3: CASSPGQGLYGYTF; DNA: TGTGCCAGCAGCCCCGGACAGGGGCTCTATGGCTACACCTTC
V: TRBV20-1; J: TRBJ2-3; D: NA; length: 10; size: few; CDR3: CSAVKDTQYF; DNA: TGCAGTGCTGTGAAGGATACGCAGTATTTT
V: TRBV20-1; J: TRBJ2-7; D: NA; length: 9; size: NA; CDR3: CRARWGEDF; DNA: TGCAGAGCTAGATGGGGGGAGGACTTC
V: TRBV15; J: TRBJ1-6; D: NA; length: 14; size: NA; CDR3: CATSRSSYNSPLHF; DNA: TGTGCCACCAGCAGAAGTTCCTATAATTCACCCCTCCACTTT
V: TRBV15; J: TRBJ2-2; D: NA; length: 12; size: NA; CDR3: CATSTNTGELFF; DNA: TGTGCCACCAGCACTAACACCGGGGAGCTGTTTTTT